The sequence of this T cell receptor beta chain was determined in a study of blood T cell repertoires in COVID-19. Study background: From the United States, Italy and Spain came samples of acute and convalescent COVID-19. Sample material is recorded as cDNA or gDNA derived from T cells, B-cell-depleted T cells, or PBMCs.

Losses at the gene ends were 3 bases for V and 0 bases for J; bases not matched to a gene: 3. CDR3 length: 15 residues. CDR1 and CDR2 (germline): LGHDT, YNNKEL (reference sequence). Only a few counts were recorded for this clone. TCRdb's table, derived via immunoSEQ multiplex PCR, lists solely in-frame clones and lacks some. The sample comprises over 55,000 clones, about 75% of which are singletons, and 25% to 35% rests with the top ten. The rearrangement joins TRBV3-1 (or the pseudogene TRBV3-2) to TRBJ1-1, with 8 bases matching TRBD1. Sequenced sample: peripheral blood. This TCR was sampled from a human donor in a cohort sampled during active COVID-19. The DNA for the CDR3 is TGTGCCAGCAGCCAGGGGGACAGGCTGAACACTGAAGCTTTCTTT. Translation: CASSQGDRLNTEAFF.